Presented here are 23 T cell receptor beta chains from one specimen sequenced in a study of blood T cell repertoires in COVID-19. The assay was immunoSEQ multiplex PCR, and TCRdb's table has in-frame clones only and misses some. Of some 170,000 clones listed, roughly 82% are singletons. The sample was peripheral blood. Source of these receptors: a woman aged 65 to 85 with acute or convalescent COVID-19.

The genes are TRBV2 and TRBJ2-1; 11 bases are shared with TRBD2. Trimming at V came to 6 bases and at J to 10 bases, leaving 23 bases not matched to a gene. Per germline, CDR1 SNHLY and CDR2 FYNNEI. The CDR3 is made up of 19 amino acids. The CDR3 loop reads CASSGRGSSGGVTSAEQFF. DNA of the CDR3: TGTGCCAGCAGCGGCAGAGGGAGTAGCGGGGGGGTGACGTCGGCAGAGCAGTTCTTC.

This clone appeared once. The chain recombines TRBV13 with TRBJ2-1; 8 bases match TRBD1. Per the germline V gene, CDR1 is PRHDT and CDR2 is FYEKMQ (reference sequence). This CDR3 comprises 14 residues. The ends lost 5 bases at V and 6 bases at J; junction bases unmatched: 6. The CDR3 spells CASSPRTGSNEQFF. CDR3 nucleotides: TGTGCCAGCAGCCCCCGGACAGGGAGCAATGAGCAGTTCTTC.

This chain connects TRBV11-2 to TRBJ1-2; 7 positions match TRBD1. The ends lost 1 base at V and 1 base at J; junction bases unmatched: 6. The length of the CDR3 is 16 residues. Germline V gene lookup returns CDR1 SGHAT and CDR2 FQNNGV. The CDR3 sequence is CASSLGRDRHNYGYTF. Here the CDR3 DNA reads TGTGCCAGCAGCTTAGGGAGGGACAGACATAACTATGGCTACACCTTC.

The chain links TRBV30 to TRBJ1-4; TRBD1 matches 11 bases. Germline V gene lookup returns CDR1 GTSNPN and CDR2 SVGIG (reference sequence). V trimming: 3 bases; J trimming: 2 bases; junction bases outside the gene matches: 2. CDR3 length: 15 residues. CDR3 protein: CAWSGQGATNEKLFF. CDR3 bases: TGTGCCTGGAGCGGACAGGGGGCTACTAATGAAAAACTGTTTTTT.

CDR3 sequence (DNA): TGTGCCAGCTCGCCCCGGGGGTGGCAAGAGACCCAGTACTTC. Its translation: CASSPRGWQETQYF. J is TRBJ2-5 and V is TRBV18; perhaps TRBD2 as D (6 bases). The V and J ends lost 6 bases and 2 bases respectively, with 13 bases between them. This CDR3 is built from 14 residues. Per the germline V gene, CDR1 is KGHSH and CDR2 is LQKENI.

The sample holds many counts of this clone. This chain connects TRBV15 to TRBJ2-7; possibly TRBD2 for D (6 bases). There are 14 residues in the CDR3. Germline V lookup: CDR1 LNHNV, CDR2 YYDKDF (reference sequence). Trimming removed 7 bases from V and 0 bases from J, with 13 bases in between. The DNA for the CDR3 is TGTGCCACCAACAGCGGGTATTCCTCCTACGAGCAGTACTTC. Protein sequence: CATNSGYSSYEQYF.

This clone appeared once. J is TRBJ2-2 and V is TRBV2; 14 bases line up with TRBD2. The junction had 7 bases not matched to a gene; V was cut back by 4 bases and J by 3 bases. Germline CDR1 SNHLY, CDR2 FYNNEI. This CDR3 is 18 amino acids long. DNA of the CDR3: TGTGCCAGCAGTGCCCGACTAGCGGGAGGGCCGGACACCGGGGAGCTGTTTTTT. Translation gives CASSARLAGGPDTGELFF.

This clone was recorded only once. Sequence at one end of the junction differs from germline and may be a read error. The chain joins TRBV7-7 to TRBJ2-5, with TRBD1 as a possible D gene (6 bases). The CDR3 is 16 residues long. Germline V gene data show CDR1 as SSHAT and CDR2 as FNYEAQ (reference sequence). The CDR3 DNA sequence: TGTGCTAGCAGCTTATCGGCCCAGGGGCTCCAAGAGACCCAGTACTTC. Translating gives CASSLSAQGLQETQYF.

The chain has TRBV19 and TRBJ1-4; D possibly corresponds to TRBD1 (5 bases). V shed 3 bases and J shed 10 bases, with 18 bases lying between them. The CDR3 loop spans 15 amino acids. Germline V CDR1 and CDR2: LNHDA, SQIVND (reference sequence). For the CDR3, the DNA is TGTGCCAGTAGTATGATGACAGCCTCCACGACAAAACTGTTTTTT. Protein product: CASSMMTASTTKLFF.

This clone appeared a few times. The V gene is TRBV10-2, the J gene TRBJ2-7, with TRBD1 matching 9 bases. In germline, CDR1 is WSHSY, CDR2 SAAADI. The J segment lost 2 bases and the V segment lost 8 bases, leaving 1 base of the junction unmatched. CDR3 length equals 12 residues. The CDR3 region is CASGTGTYEQYF. As DNA, the CDR3 is TGCGCCAGCGGGACAGGGACCTACGAGCAGTACTTC.

This clone appeared a few times. CDR3 amino acids: CAWSSGAAINQPQHF. CDR3 bases: TGTGCCTGGAGTAGCGGCGCAGCTATCAATCAGCCCCAGCATTTT. V usage is TRBV30 and J usage is TRBJ1-5, with no clear D. Germline CDR1 is GTSNPN and CDR2 is SVGIG (reference sequence). This CDR3 contains 15 residues. The ends were cut back, 2 bases at V and 3 bases at J, with 14 bases in the middle.

This clone came up a few times. V gene TRBV5-4 combines with J gene TRBJ2-5; TRBD2 matches at 8 bases. This CDR3 region has 14 residues. The ends lost 1 base at V and 2 bases at J; junction bases unmatched: 1. Germline V gene data show CDR1 as SGHNT and CDR2 as YYREEE (reference sequence). The CDR3 nucleotides are TGTGCCAGCAGCTTGCCGGGGGGGCAAGAGACCCAGTACTTC. This codes for CASSLPGGQETQYF. Full variable domain (missing parts from reference TRBV5-4 and TRBJ2-5): ETGVTQSPTHLIKTRGQQVTLRCSSQSGHNTVSWYQQALGQGPQFIFQYYREEENGRGNFPPRFSGLQFPNYSSELNVNALELDDSALYLCASSLPGGQETQYFGPGTRLLVL.

This chain connects TRBV10-3 to TRBJ1-5; 7 nucleotides align to TRBD1. This CDR3 is built from 14 residues. Germline values: CDR1 ENHRY, CDR2 SYGVKD. The J segment lost 3 bases and the V segment lost 10 bases, leaving 9 bases of the junction unmatched. CDR3 sequence: CASATDRTNQPQHF. CDR3 nucleotide sequence: TGTGCCAGCGCGACGGACAGGACCAATCAGCCCCAGCATTTT.

CDR3: CASGTVGQPQHF. The CDR3 DNA follows: TGTGCCAGCGGGACAGTGGGTCAGCCCCAGCATTTT. The chain employs TRBV6-5 and TRBJ1-5; TRBD1 matches 7 bases. Per the germline V gene, CDR1 is MNHEY and CDR2 is SVGAGI. J gave up 6 bases and V 8 bases, and 4 bases lay outside the gene matches. The CDR3 covers 12 residues.

The rearrangement joins TRBV12-3 or TRBV12-4 to TRBJ2-1, with TRBD1 identical over 7 bases. CDR3 length: 13 residues. V dropped 7 bases and J dropped 7; count of bases not matched to a gene: 7. The chain's CDR3 is CASTHKQGNEQFF. As DNA, the CDR3 is TGTGCCAGCACCCATAAACAGGGGAATGAGCAGTTCTTC.

V usage is TRBV2 and J usage is TRBJ1-5; D may be TRBD1 (5 bases). V lost 11 bases to trimming and J lost 3 bases, with 14 bases between them. Germline V gives CDR1 SNHLY, CDR2 FYNNEI. The CDR3 is 13 amino acids. For the CDR3, the DNA is TGTGCCCTCTCCCGGGACTCCAATCAGCCCCAGCATTTT. Translated, it gives CALSRDSNQPQHF. Full variable domain (remainder filled in from reference TRBV2 and TRBJ1-5): EPEVTQTPSHQVTQMGQEVILRCVPISNHLYFYWYRQILGQKVEFLVSFYNNEISEKSEIFDDQFSVERPDGSNFTLKIRSTKLEDSAMYFCALSRDSNQPQHFGDGTRLSIL.

V and J are TRBV7-3 and TRBJ2-2; tentative D call: TRBD2 (5 bases). The germline CDR1 and CDR2 sequences are SGHTA and FQGTGA. Trimming removed 3 bases at V and 2 bases at J, with 19 bases between. The CDR3 is made up of 18 amino acids. CDR3: CASSLKSGPFQNTGELFF. CDR3 DNA: TGTGCCAGCAGCTTGAAAAGCGGACCCTTTCAAAACACCGGGGAGCTGTTTTTT.

In DNA form, the CDR3 reads TGCGCCAGCAGCAGCACCGGGACAGGGAGTTATTCACCCCTCCACTTT. Translated: CASSSTGTGSYSPLHF. The rearrangement links TRBV5-1 to TRBJ1-6; 9 positions agree with TRBD1. The CDR3 is 16 amino acids. V lost 4 bases to trimming and J lost 8 bases; unmatched junction nucleotides: 10. Germline V gives CDR1 SGHRS, CDR2 YFSETQ.

This rearrangement joins TRBV28 to TRBJ2-7, with 8 bases fitting TRBD1. The V segment lost 5 bases and the J segment 4 bases; nucleotides outside the gene matches: 13. Germline loops: CDR1 MDHEN, CDR2 SYDVKM. The CDR3 totals 16 residues. CDR3 in DNA: TGTGCCAGCAGTCAACCCCCGGACAGGGAAAGTTACGAGCAGTACTTC. Translated: CASSQPPDRESYEQYF.

The V gene is TRBV7-8, the J gene TRBJ1-1, with D hard to call. The V end lost 7 bases, the J end lost 5 bases, and 17 bases lay between the germline ends. The germline gives CDR1 SGHVS, CDR2 FQNEAQ. This CDR3 spans 14 amino acids. The CDR3 bases are TGTGCCAGCACCCTTGCGGGATTTCAGACTGAAGCTTTCTTT. Its translation: CASTLAGFQTEAFF. The full variable domain, completed using reference TRBV7-8 and TRBJ1-1, is GAGVSQSPRYKVAKRGQDVALRCDPISGHVSLFWYQQALGQGPEFLTYFQNEAQLDKSGLPSDRFFAERPEGSVSTLKIQRTQQEDSAVYLCASTLAGFQTEAFFGQGTRLTVV.

V and J are TRBV18 and TRBJ2-4; unclear D gene. Trimming stripped 2 bases from V and 0 bases from J, with 5 bases between. This CDR3 is 14 amino acids long. CDR1 KGHSH and CDR2 LQKENI come from the germline V gene. This CDR3 is CASSPDIAKNIQYF. CDR3 DNA sequence: TGTGCCAGCTCACCAGACATAGCCAAAAACATTCAGTACTTC.

This clone was recorded once. This chain joins TRBV28 and TRBJ1-1, with D hard to call. V was shortened by 5 bases and J by 5 bases, with 12 bases between the two germline ends. The CDR3 contains 13 residues. Per germline, CDR1 MDHEN and CDR2 SYDVKM. CDR3 bases: TGTGCCAGCAGTAGGCGGGTGTTAACTGAAGCTTTCTTT. It is translated as CASSRRVLTEAFF. Combining the CDR3 with reference TRBV28 and TRBJ1-1 gives the whole variable domain DVKVTQSSRYLVKRTGEKVFLECVQDMDHENMFWYRQDPGLGLRLIYFSYDVKMKEKGDIPEGYSVSREKKERFSLILESASTNQTSMYLCASSRRVLTEAFFGQGTRLTVV.

This clone is termed medium-sized. The chain is built from TRBV14 and TRBJ1-1; 8 bases align to TRBD1. Germline CDR1 is SGHDN and CDR2 is FVKESK. This CDR3 spans 15 amino acids. The V gene end was trimmed by 4 bases and the J gene end by 4 bases; junction bases not matched to a gene: 8. The CDR3 loop is CASSPAGGLATEAFF. CDR3 DNA: TGTGCCAGCAGCCCTGCAGGGGGCCTCGCCACTGAAGCTTTCTTT.